Listed below are T cell receptor beta chains from one sample, sequenced in a study of blood T cell repertoires in COVID-19. Measured with immunoSEQ multiplex PCR; TCRdb has only the in-frame clones, and not every one. The sample consists of 93,000 or so clones, 84% of them appearing once. What was sequenced was peripheral blood. These receptor sequences come from a human donor in a cohort sampled during active COVID-19. CDR3s include the opening cysteine and the closing phenylalanine or tryptophan. A D gene is named only where the DNA matches it firmly. Size is stated for part of the rows, as once, few or many counts, or as a class when the clone is expanded.

abundance,j_gene,v_gene,d_gene,CDR3nt,CDR3aa
few,TRBJ1-4,TRBV7-9,-,TGTGCCAGCAGCTTAGCGCCCGACACCCGAATGATAGGGGAACTGTTTTTT,CASSLAPDTRMIGELFF
few,TRBJ2-7,TRBV7-9,TRBD2,TGTGCCAGCAGCTTTGCGGGGGGGGCTCTCGAGCAGTACTTC,CASSFAGGALEQYF
-,TRBJ2-3,TRBV7-6,TRBD1,TGTGCCAGCAGCTCCCCGGCGGAGACAGGGTACACGCAGTATTTT,CASSSPAETGYTQYF
-,TRBJ2-1,TRBV5-1,TRBD1,TGCGCCAGCAGCTTGGTAGGGTCCAGGGGGGAGCAGTTCTTC,CASSLVGSRGEQFF
-,TRBJ2-2,TRBV7-2,TRBD1,TGTGCCAGCAGCTTTCGGACAGGGGGAGGGACCGGGGAGCTGTTTTTT,CASSFRTGGGTGELFF
-,TRBJ1-4,TRBV5-8,TRBD1,TGTGCCAGCAGGATTACAGGGGGCTCTGAAAAACTGTTTTTT,CASRITGGSEKLFF
-,TRBJ1-5,TRBV27,TRBD1,TGTGCCAGCAGTGCCGGGACAGGGGTTGTCAGCAATCAGCCCCAGCATTTT,CASSAGTGVVSNQPQHF
-,TRBJ2-5,TRBV11-2,-,TGTGCCAGCACCCTGGGGGGAGAGACCCAGTACTTC,CASTLGGETQYF
-,TRBJ1-2,TRBV5-1,TRBD1,TGCGCCAGCAGCTTGGACCCGACAGGGAGGACCTATGGCTACACCTTC,CASSLDPTGRTYGYTF
-,TRBJ1-1,TRBV27,TRBD1,TGTGCCAGCAGTTTACTCTTCTCCGGGACAGGGAAAAACACTGAAGCTTTCTTT,CASSLLFSGTGKNTEAFF
few,TRBJ1-1,TRBV5-1,TRBD1,TGCGCCAGCAGCCCCGGACAGGGGGAGGCTTTCTTT,CASSPGQGEAFF
once,TRBJ2-6,TRBV3-1/TRBV3-2,-,TGTGCCAGCAGCCAAGTACCCGCGGGGGCCAACGTCCTGACTTTC,CASSQVPAGANVLTF
-,TRBJ1-5,TRBV27,-,TGTGCCAGCAGGCTTTACGGTCAATACCAGCATTTT,CASRLYGQYQHF
-,TRBJ1-2,TRBV6-4,-,TGTGCCAGCAGTGAATTGGCGGGAAACAACATCTATGGCTACACCTTC,CASSELAGNNIYGYTF
-,TRBJ2-7,TRBV7-2,-,TGTGCCAGCAGCTTAGTCCAGGGGCAGTACGAGCAGTACTTC,CASSLVQGQYEQYF
-,TRBJ2-5,TRBV3-1/TRBV3-2,TRBD2,TGTGCCAGCAGCCACTCTAGCGGGGGAGAGACCCAGTACTTC,CASSHSSGGETQYF
-,TRBJ1-2,TRBV4-3,TRBD1,TGCGCCAGCAGCCATGACAGGGGCTCTGGCTACACCTTC,CASSHDRGSGYTF
-,TRBJ1-6,TRBV28,-,TGTGCCAGCAGTTTAGGGGGGGCTCGTAATTCACCCCTCCACTTT,CASSLGGARNSPLHF
-,TRBJ2-2,TRBV5-1,-,TGCGCCAGCAGCTTGGATGCGCCCGGGGAGCTGTTTTTT,CASSLDAPGELFF
-,TRBJ2-7,TRBV7-6,-,TGTGCCAGCAGCTTAGGACAGATCTCCTACGAGCAGTACTTC,CASSLGQISYEQYF
-,TRBJ1-1,TRBV6-5,-,TGTGCCAGCGGGTTGACAGTTGAAGCTTTCTTT,CASGLTVEAFF
-,TRBJ1-6,TRBV27,-,TGTGCCAGCAGTTTTTCCGTCCGGAGCTCCTATAATTCACCCCTCCACTTT,CASSFSVRSSYNSPLHF
few,TRBJ1-2,TRBV9,TRBD1,TGTGCCAGCAGCCTCGGGACAGGGGGCTCCCATGGCTACACCTTC,CASSLGTGGSHGYTF
-,TRBJ2-3,TRBV4-2,TRBD2,TGTGCCAGCAGCCCCCAGCCTCGGCCGGGGGGAGGAGATACGCAGTATTTT,CASSPQPRPGGGDTQYF
few,TRBJ2-1,TRBV29-1,TRBD2,TGCAGCGTTGAAGGAAAAAGCGGGGGGGCCATTAGTGAGCAGTTCTTC,CSVEGKSGGAISEQFF
-,TRBJ2-2,TRBV4-2,TRBD2,TGTGCCAGCAGCCGCCCGGGAGGGGGCGGGGAGCTGTTTTTT,CASSRPGGGGELFF
-,TRBJ2-5,TRBV10-1,-,TGCGCCAGCAGTGAGAGGGGGGAGACCCAGTACTTC,CASSERGETQYF